This T cell receptor (beta chain) was identified during a study of tumor T cells in aggressive B-cell lymphoma. Clones were sequenced by immunoSEQ multiplex PCR, and TCRdb holds only the in-frame ones, with some missing. Among about 2,500 clones listed, 82% were seen once. The receptor's source is an adult with diffuse large B cell lymphoma. Sequenced input: tumor tissue.

CDR3 sequence (DNA): TGTGCCAGCAGCTTATCCAGGGATAACTATGGCTACACCTTC. It encodes CASSLSRDNYGYTF. This sequence joins TRBV11-1 and TRBJ1-2, with D perhaps TRBD1 (5 bases). Germline loops: CDR1 SGHAT, CDR2 FQDESV (reference sequence). Trimming took 2 bases from V and 1 from J, leaving 8 bases between them. The CDR3 loop spans 14 amino acids.